This T cell receptor (beta chain) was retrieved from a study of T cell repertoires in cytomegalovirus infection. Study results and caveats: Predominance within the ex vivo response was attributable to HLA-C-restricted CMV-specific TCR beta clonotypes.

Regarding this clonotype: Its antigen is not known. The junction differs from germline at one of its ends, possibly a read error.

TCRdb called the reads again in MiXCR, with one record for every CDR3 protein. The sample lists approximately 750,000 distinct CDR3 sequences, less than 40% occurring once. Germline lookup yields CDR1 MGHRA and CDR2 YSYEKL. The CDR3 length is 16 residues. The sequence derives from a human donor in good health (CMV status not recorded). Some clones in this sample may be carry-over from other donors' samples. Sequencing input: PBMCs. V is TRBV4-1 and J is TRBJ2-1; D possibly corresponds to TRBD1 (5 bases). This CDR3 reads CVSSQATGGSYNEQFF. The CDR3 DNA is TGCGTCAGCAGCCAAGCTACAGGTGGCTCCTACAATGAGCAGTTCTTC.